What follows are 10 T cell receptor beta chains derived from one specimen sequenced in a study of cytomegalovirus exposure and HLA in healthy donors. Both 60 Vbeta primers and 13 Jbeta primers went into the PCR. Profiled with immunoSEQ multiplex PCR; TCRdb holds only in-frame clones, not every one. The sample has 200,000 to 250,000 clones, over 65% seen once; the top ten hold roughly 1.3%. The sample comprised PBMCs. All receptors derive from a human donor in good health.

This rearrangement joins TRBV10-1 to TRBJ2-7, with 7 bases lining up with TRBD2. From germline, CDR1 is WNHNN and CDR2 SYGVQD (reference sequence). The ends lost 0 bases at V and 3 bases at J; junction bases unmatched: 14. This CDR3 has 18 residues. The CDR3 is CASSESFGGGREDYEQYF. CDR3 in DNA: TGCGCCAGCAGTGAGTCGTTCGGGGGTGGACGGGAGGACTACGAGCAGTACTTC.

The gene calls are TRBV5-8 and TRBJ2-3, with no clear D. The CDR3 extends over 11 amino acids. Trimming removed 6 bases from V and 2 bases from J, with 4 bases in between. Per germline, CDR1 SGHTS and CDR2 YDEGEE. The CDR3 DNA reads TGTGCCAGCATCTACACAGATACGCAGTATTTT. Translating gives CASIYTDTQYF. Complete variable domain (other parts from reference TRBV5-8 and TRBJ2-3): EAGVTQSPTHLIKTRGQQATLRCSPISGHTSVYWYQQALGLGLQFLLWYDEGEERNRGNFPPRFSGRQFPNYSSELNVNALELEDSALYLCASIYTDTQYFGPGTRLTVL.

The rearrangement joins TRBV9 to TRBJ2-2, with 12 bases fitting TRBD2. The CDR3 loop spans 16 amino acids. Germline V gene sequence: CDR1 SGDLS, CDR2 YYNGEE. The trim removed 4 bases at V and 3 bases at J, leaving 4 bases unmatched. The CDR3 DNA reads as TGTGCCAGCAGCCCCCGACTAGCGGGAGACACCGGGGAGCTGTTTTTT. Residues: CASSPRLAGDTGELFF. Using reference TRBV9 and TRBJ2-2 for the parts outside the CDR3, the full variable domain is DSGVTQTPKHLITATGQRVTLRCSPRSGDLSVYWYQQSLDQGLQFLIQYYNGEERAKGNILERFSAQQFPDLHSELNLSSLELGDSALYFCASSPRLAGDTGELFFGEGSRLTVL.

The chain employs TRBV7-2 and TRBJ2-3; D unclear. Trimming removed 1 base at V and 0 bases at J, with 8 bases between. Looked up from germline, CDR1 is SGHTA and CDR2 is FQGNSA. The CDR3 loop spans 15 amino acids. The CDR3, as DNA: TGTGCCAGCAGCTTAGTGGTAGTAAGCACAGATACGCAGTATTTT. It is translated as CASSLVVVSTDTQYF.

The genes are TRBV4-1 and TRBJ2-7, with D possibly matching TRBD2 (5 bases). V dropped 1 base and J dropped 2 bases, with 9 bases sitting between them. The CDR3 is 14 residues long. Germline V gene lookup returns CDR1 MGHRA and CDR2 YSYEKL. The CDR3 sequence: CASSQGRGTYEQYF. In DNA form, the CDR3 reads TGCGCCAGCAGCCAAGGTCGGGGAACCTACGAGCAGTACTTC.

This clone showed up just a few times. The chain employs TRBV5-4 and TRBJ1-2; TRBD1 matches 12 bases. The CDR3 length is 15 residues. Unmatched junction bases numbered 5, after V lost 1 base and J lost 7 bases. CDR1 and CDR2 (germline): SGHNT, YYREEE (reference sequence). The CDR3 region has the DNA TGTGCCAGCAGCTTGTCCGGGACAGGGGGCGGTGGCTACACCTTC. As protein: CASSLSGTGGGGYTF.

This clone was picked up one time. This chain joins TRBV4-3 and TRBJ1-1; the D gene is possibly TRBD1 (5 bases). V dropped 3 bases and J dropped 8 bases, with 10 bases sitting between them. Germline values: CDR1 LGHNA, CDR2 YSLEER. The CDR3 contains 12 residues. CDR3 region: CASSQGPTEAFF. Written as DNA, the CDR3 is TGCGCCAGCAGCCAGGGGCCGACAGAAGCTTTCTTT.

The rearrangement uses TRBV29-1 and TRBJ1-2, with 7 bases aligning to TRBD1. The V gene end was trimmed by 6 bases and the J gene end by 6 bases; junction bases not matched to a gene: 10. Germline V gene data show CDR1 as SQVTM and CDR2 as ANQGSEA. CDR3 length: 13 residues. The CDR3 coding sequence is TGCAGCGTCGACAATTTTGACAGGGATGGCTACACCTTC. Translation gives CSVDNFDRDGYTF.

J is TRBJ2-7 and V is TRBV5-4, with D possibly matching TRBD2 (6 bases). The CDR3 consists of 13 residues. The V end was cut by 0 bases, the J end by 6 bases, with 10 bases between. CDR1 is SGHNT, CDR2 YYREEE, per germline (reference sequence). The CDR3 spells CASSLVSRGEQYF. CDR3 DNA sequence: TGTGCCAGCAGCTTGGTGTCGCGGGGCGAGCAGTACTTC.

This rearrangement joins TRBV6-5 to TRBJ2-7, with no clear D. Deletions cut 5 bases from V and 8 bases from J, with 13 bases between. This CDR3 is built from 12 residues. Germline CDR1 is MNHEY and CDR2 is SVGAGI. CDR3 loop: CASSDKVDQQYF. The CDR3 region has the DNA TGTGCCAGCAGTGACAAAGTCGACCAGCAGTACTTC.